Below, one T cell receptor (beta chain) is given with its context. Its antigen is as yet unknown. CDR3 length equals 14 residues. The V segment lost 3 bases and the J segment 3 bases; nucleotides outside the gene matches: 4. Germline V gives CDR1 SGHTA, CDR2 FQGNSA. The sample belongs to a study of blood T cells in healthy people across ages. The study, taken as a whole, reports: TCR beta diversity was tightly associated with the proportion of naive T cells.

The extraction recovered at least 5.5 micrograms of total RNA per sample. Combining a sample-barcoded 5' primer with a J-beta primer mix, a second PCR ran for 7 to 11 cycles. Each cDNA molecule was tagged by a template-switch adaptor with 12 random nucleotides. Each CDR3 protein is one row after TCRdb ran MiXCR on the 5' RACE reads. The profile covers roughly 730,000 distinct CDR3 sequences, with about 61% appearing a single time and around 25% taken by the ten largest. The receptor's source is a man aged 35 to 55 in good health. Specimen: blood. The chain links TRBV7-2 to TRBJ2-7; 8 bases agree with TRBD2. The chain's CDR3 is CASSFSGELYEQYF. In DNA, the CDR3 is TGTGCCAGCAGCTTTAGCGGGGAACTCTACGAGCAGTACTTC.